A selection of T cell receptor beta chains follows, all from one sample in a study of blood T cell repertoires in COVID-19. Using immunoSEQ multiplex PCR, the repertoire was profiled, and TCRdb retains in-frame clones only, with some absent. The table records approximately 110,000 clones, around nine tenths of them present only once. The sample consisted of peripheral blood. These receptors originate from a man between 40 and 49 years old with acute or convalescent COVID-19. CDR3s include the opening cysteine and the closing phenylalanine or tryptophan. Each record gives: J gene, V gene, D gene, CDR3 protein. D genes are given only for firm matches.

TRBJ1-2 | TRBV6-1 | . | CASSDGQGYGYTF
TRBJ2-7 | TRBV6-5 | . | CASRTAYEQYF
TRBJ1-2 | TRBV12-3/TRBV12-4 | . | CASSLLAVGYTF
TRBJ2-2 | TRBV19 | TRBD2 | CASSLFVAGGHDGELFF
TRBJ1-5 | TRBV5-5 | . | CASSLRGDYSNQPQHF
TRBJ2-3 | TRBV5-5 | . | CASSPRSISDTQYF
TRBJ1-5 | TRBV10-3 | TRBD1 | CAISATGELSNQPQHF
TRBJ2-5 | TRBV3-1/TRBV3-2 | . | CASSQETEPQETQYF
TRBJ2-2 | TRBV27 | . | CASTPGRAGGVTANTGELFF
TRBJ1-4 | TRBV2 | TRBD1 | CASKGQLNEKLFF
TRBJ2-7 | TRBV7-9 | . | CASSHTGTFPYEQYF
TRBJ1-1 | TRBV5-1 | TRBD1 | CASSLTGGAGAFF
TRBJ1-6 | TRBV27 | . | CARPSGLNNSPLHF
TRBJ2-5 | TRBV9 | TRBD1 | CASSMTGTAYQETQYF
TRBJ1-3 | TRBV6-5 | . | CASRVTGSSGNTIYF
TRBJ1-1 | TRBV12-3/TRBV12-4 | TRBD1 | CASSGTGTTEAFF
TRBJ2-1 | TRBV29-1 | . | CSADRLSSYNEQFF
TRBJ1-5 | TRBV5-6 | . | CASSRGQFSNQPQHF
TRBJ1-1 | TRBV25-1 | TRBD1 | CASSGQGGTEAFF
TRBJ2-7 | TRBV7-9 | . | CASRGTAEGEQYF
TRBJ1-2 | TRBV10-3 | . | CAIRGGLGSDYGYTF
TRBJ2-3 | TRBV30 | . | CAWSTGTDTQYF
TRBJ2-5 | TRBV7-8 | . | CASSLMADQETQYF
TRBJ2-2 | TRBV11-3 | . | CASSLAGTGELFF